The following is a T cell receptor beta chain sequence with its context. Its cognate antigen has yet to be identified. Base qualities were left out, and no much larger clone turns up one base away. The data were obtained in a study of PD-1 blockade in classical Hodgkin lymphoma (dated by TCRdb to 2018 to 2021). In terms of the full investigation: Nivolumab dosing was 3 mg/kg intravenously every 2 weeks, continuing until either disease progression or unacceptable toxicity. The study used TCR beta sequencing and CyTOF to define a peripheral blood immune signature of response to PD-1 blockade in classical Hodgkin lymphoma. General conclusions and limits of the study: Newly diagnosed patients were reported to have lower baseline TCR diversity than healthy donors, and relapsed/refractory patients were reported to have lower baseline TCR diversity still. A significant rise by C4D1 was seen in CD4+ but not CD8+ TCR diversity (p=0.0027 vs p=0.16), with the rise being most apparent in complete responders (p=0.02). Among trial patients, those achieving complete response had baseline diversity similar to that of newly diagnosed patients, while diversity was significantly lower in partial responders and progressors. Patients starting nivolumab less than 1 year after ASCT had lower diversity and were excluded from later analyses to avoid confounding by immune reconstitution. The study covered only a single clinical trial cohort, and the causes of the repertoire differences, possibly disease activity or prior therapy, were still not defined.

The sample's time point label is to be understood as: cycle 4 day 1 (C4D1), after more than five weeks of nivolumab. Every trial patient had relapsed following autologous stem cell transplantation, and prior brentuximab vedotin exposure was what differed among cohorts A, B and C. The trial cohort was composed of 55 to 65 patients with relapsed/refractory classical Hodgkin lymphoma, for whom complete response, partial response or progressive disease was recorded as best overall response. Trial patients were treated with single-agent nivolumab in the multi-cohort phase II CheckMate 205 trial. An independent review committee assessed best overall response by applying the 2007 International Working Group response criteria. PBMCs from the trial were collected at three points: immediately before nivolumab initiation (C1D1), and during therapy at cycle 2 day 1 and cycle 4 day 1. Peripheral blood was collected in 8 mL Vacutainer Cell Preparation Tubes, from which PBMCs were isolated by centrifugation and then cryopreserved.

The Qiagen DNeasy kit was used to extract genomic DNA from unsorted PBMCs and from the negatively selected CD4+ and CD8+ fractions. Using primers that anneal to V and J segments, immunoSEQ multiplex PCR amplified the TCR beta CDR3 regions. A synthetic immune receptor repertoire was used to minimize amplification bias, and any residual bias was removed computationally once sequencing was done. The original pipeline was this. Repertoire diversity was quantified as the Shannon entropy index using custom Python scripts. Unsorted, CD4+ and CD8+ repertoires were analyzed separately, except for combined analyses in which CD4+ and CD8+ sequences were merged in silico. Clonal expansion was defined as at least a 2-fold frequency increase after treatment relative to C1D1, with a pseudocount of 0.5 for undetected baseline clones. Clones with 0 or 1 copy at C1D1 were classified as singleton clones, and clones with 2 or more copies were classified as non-singleton clones. By matching protein sequences in sorted samples from the same patient, clones expanded in unsorted samples were annotated as CD4+, CD8+ or unknown. Wilcoxon tests on paired samples were used to test changes in diversity from C1D1 to C4D1. TCRdb retrieved this table from immuneACCESS and kept in-frame rearrangements only. Not all clones are present; in checked studies, unresolved V genes account for under half, and no reason is known for the remainder. V, J and clone size derive from that table, while D and trimming were established from the DNA sequence. This sample lists about 85,000 clones; approximately 90% were detected once. The ten largest clonotypes hold around 2.9% of the sample.

The TCR sequence derives from a human donor with classical Hodgkin lymphoma. The sample was peripheral blood mononuclear cells (PBMCs), taken before the fourth cycle of nivolumab.

The encoded CDR3 is CASSLDLNTEAFF. Here is the DNA: TGTGCCAGCAGCTTGGATTTGAACACTGAAGCTTTCTTT. The V gene is TRBV5-4 and the J gene is TRBJ1-1, with no D gene named confidently. V is cut by 0 bases and J by 0 bases, and the space between the germline ends is 3 bases. Measured from the cysteine to the phenylalanine, the CDR3 is 13 residues long. Only the CDR3 part of the read is kept: 39 bases, read in frame from the first base. The germline V gene (reference sequence) sets CDR1 to SGHNT and CDR2 to YYREEE.